A single sample gave rise to the 7 T cell receptor beta chains below, sequenced in a study of neurological immune-mediated disorders. Each CDR3 protein gets one entry after TCRdb re-called the 5' RACE reads with MiXCR. The profile shows around 83,000 distinct CDR3 sequences, roughly 15% of them singletons. The sample consisted of PBMCs. The source is a woman in her 50s in good health.

Ten or more counts support this clonotype. The chain has TRBV5-1 and TRBJ2-3; D uncertain. V shed 2 bases and J shed 5 bases, with 3 bases lying between them. Germline V gene lookup returns CDR1 SGHRS and CDR2 YFSETQ. The CDR3 is 11 amino acids. This CDR3 reads CASSFLDTQYF. The CDR3, as DNA: TGCGCCAGCAGCTTTTTAGATACGCAGTATTTT.

The J gene is TRBJ1-2, the V gene TRBV29-1, with D uncertain. The germline V gene encodes CDR1 SQVTM and CDR2 ANQGSEA. V gave up 7 bases and J gave up 1 base, with 4 bases separating them. The CDR3 is 10 amino acids. CDR3 loop: CSADNYGYTF. CDR3 DNA sequence: TGCAGCGCAGATAACTATGGCTACACCTTC.

This clonotype was detected ten times or more. The V and J genes are TRBV7-2 and TRBJ1-2; TRBD1 matches 9 bases. Trimming removed 1 base from V and 4 bases from J; junction bases left unmatched: 4. This CDR3 has 15 residues. Germline V gene data show CDR1 as SGHTA and CDR2 as FQGNSA. CDR3 region: CASSLGRDRAYGYTF. CDR3 in DNA: TGTGCCAGCAGCTTAGGGAGGGACAGGGCCTATGGCTACACCTTC.

There are many counts of this clonotype. The rearrangement links TRBV12-3 or TRBV12-4 to TRBJ1-5; 7 bases are shared with TRBD1. J lost 5 bases, V lost 3 bases, and 7 bases had no gene match. The CDR3 sequence is 15 residues long. CDR3 amino acids: CASSFNRGGDQPQHF. The CDR3 DNA reads as TGTGCCAGCAGTTTCAACAGGGGCGGTGATCAGCCCCAGCATTTT.

This clonotype was detected many times. This chain links TRBV5-1 with TRBJ2-7; 8 nucleotides align to TRBD2. The CDR3 has 16 residues. Looked up from germline, CDR1 is SGHRS and CDR2 is YFSETQ. J gave up 7 bases and V 4 bases, and 16 bases lay outside the gene matches. The CDR3 reads CASSIGTRVPGGEQYF. Written as DNA, the CDR3 is TGCGCCAGCAGCATCGGGACTAGAGTTCCCGGGGGGGAGCAGTACTTC.

This clonotype has at least ten counts. CDR3 sequence: CASSLAATTGTDTQYF. The CDR3 nucleotides read TGCGCCAGCAGCTTGGCAGCCACTACCGGCACAGATACGCAGTATTTT. V is TRBV5-1 and J is TRBJ2-3; D unclear. V was cut by 0 bases and J by 1 base, with 12 bases left in between. The CDR3 contains 16 residues. CDR1 and CDR2 (germline): SGHRS, YFSETQ.

The chain links TRBV7-9 to TRBJ1-5; D perhaps matches TRBD1 (5 bases). This CDR3 is 16 amino acids long. V gave up 5 bases and J gave up 2 bases, with 16 bases separating them. The germline V gene encodes CDR1 SEHNR and CDR2 FQNEAQ (reference sequence). Here the CDR3 reads CASSPDLGQGNQPQHF. The CDR3 region has the DNA TGTGCCAGCAGCCCCGATTTGGGGCAAGGCAATCAGCCCCAGCATTTT.